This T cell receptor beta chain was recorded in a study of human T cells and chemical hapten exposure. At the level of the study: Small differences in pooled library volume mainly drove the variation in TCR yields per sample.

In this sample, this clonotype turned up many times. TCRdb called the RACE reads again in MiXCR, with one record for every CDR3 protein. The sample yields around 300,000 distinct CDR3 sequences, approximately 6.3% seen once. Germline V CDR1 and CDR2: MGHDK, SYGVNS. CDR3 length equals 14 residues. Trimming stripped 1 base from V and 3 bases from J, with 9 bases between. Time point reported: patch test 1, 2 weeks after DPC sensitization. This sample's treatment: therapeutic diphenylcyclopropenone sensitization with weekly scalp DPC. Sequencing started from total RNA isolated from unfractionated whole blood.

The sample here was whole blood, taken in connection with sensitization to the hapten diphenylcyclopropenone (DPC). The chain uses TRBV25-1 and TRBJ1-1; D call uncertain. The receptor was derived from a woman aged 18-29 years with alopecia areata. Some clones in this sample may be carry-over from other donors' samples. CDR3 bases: TGTGCCAGCAGTGAATCGGGCGGGGACACTGAAGCTTTCTTT. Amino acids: CASSESGGDTEAFF.